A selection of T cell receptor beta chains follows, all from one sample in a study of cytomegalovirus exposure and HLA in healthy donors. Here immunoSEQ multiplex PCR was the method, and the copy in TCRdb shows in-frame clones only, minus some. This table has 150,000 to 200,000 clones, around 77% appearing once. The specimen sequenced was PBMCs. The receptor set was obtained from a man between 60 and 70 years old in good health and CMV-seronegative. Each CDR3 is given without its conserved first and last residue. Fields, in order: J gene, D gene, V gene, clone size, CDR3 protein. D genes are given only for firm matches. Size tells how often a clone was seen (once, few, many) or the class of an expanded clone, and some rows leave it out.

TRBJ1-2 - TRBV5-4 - ASSLPNANYGYT
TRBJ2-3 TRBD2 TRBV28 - ASSLLGREDTQY
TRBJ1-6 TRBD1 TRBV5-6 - ASSLGQGNPNSPLH
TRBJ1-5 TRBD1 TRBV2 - ASSDRDRVSPQH
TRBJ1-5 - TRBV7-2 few ASSLSNQPQH
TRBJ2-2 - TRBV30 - AWTAEDTGELF
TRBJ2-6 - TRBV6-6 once ASSYSITRANVLT
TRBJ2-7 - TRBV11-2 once ASSLYEQY
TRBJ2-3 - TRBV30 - AWSYTDTQY
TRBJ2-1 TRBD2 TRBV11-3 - ASSLRLAENNEQF